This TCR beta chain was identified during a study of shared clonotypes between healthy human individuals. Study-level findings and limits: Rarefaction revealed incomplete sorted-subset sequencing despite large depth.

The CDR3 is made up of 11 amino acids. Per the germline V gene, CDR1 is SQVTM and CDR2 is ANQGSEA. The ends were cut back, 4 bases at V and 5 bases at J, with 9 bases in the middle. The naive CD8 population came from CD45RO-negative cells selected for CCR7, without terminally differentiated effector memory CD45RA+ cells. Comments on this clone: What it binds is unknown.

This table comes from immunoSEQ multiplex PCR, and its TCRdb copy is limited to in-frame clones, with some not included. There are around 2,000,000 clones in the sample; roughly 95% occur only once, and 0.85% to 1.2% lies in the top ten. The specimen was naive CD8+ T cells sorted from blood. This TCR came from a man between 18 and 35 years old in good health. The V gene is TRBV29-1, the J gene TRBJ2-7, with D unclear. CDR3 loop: CSVVVSHEQYF. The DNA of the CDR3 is TGCAGCGTTGTAGTCAGCCACGAGCAGTACTTC.